The following is a T cell receptor (beta chain) sequence with its context. The antigen this receptor binds is unknown. No qualities accompany the bases; no much larger clone lies one base away. Interpreted using the paper, the treatment or condition label stands for: live attenuated yellow fever vaccine strain. Two biological replicates of bulk PBMCs were collected at each blood-draw timepoint. PBMCs were isolated from peripheral blood using a standard Ficoll-Paque protocol. TriZol was used to extract RNA from bulk PBMCs, from CD4 and CD8 fractions, and from dextramer-positive and dextramer-negative fractions. The trim is 2 bases for V and 6 bases for J, with a gap of 11 bases between the germline ends. The CDR1 and CDR2 encoded by the germline V gene (reference sequence) are DFQATT and SNEGSKA. The CDR3 contains 13 residues, cysteine and phenylalanine counted. CDR3 DNA only is kept here, 39 bases in frame from base 1.

The sample is drawn from a study of T cells after yellow fever vaccination (dated by TCRdb to the late 2010s). In terms of the full investigation: Libraries from fractions with low cell numbers were prepared with the SMART-Seq v4 Ultra Low Input RNA kit. To follow T-cell clones before and after primary and booster YFV17D yellow fever vaccination, bulk TCR alpha and beta repertoires were sequenced over time. Two healthy male donors made up the cohort, one aged 18 to 29 years and the other aged 30 to 39 years. Blood samples were taken at several timepoints before and after primary and secondary immunization, and bulk PBMC replicates and cell subsets were isolated. Here is what the overall study found, with its caveats: Most clones expanded after primary vaccination were re-detected after the booster (about 95% of CD4 and around 86% of CD8), suggesting broad memory maintenance. Because abundant contaminating clonotypes from the bulk population could be contained in FACS-sorted repertoires, computational filtering was required. Compared with the primary T-cell response, the secondary T-cell response was faster but weaker, reaching its peak on day 5 rather than on day 15. Because the study included only two donors, the extent to which the findings can be generalized is limited. A small share of clonotypes occurred in both CD4 and CD8 compartments, likely arising from convergent recombination.

TCR cDNA was synthesized by 5'RACE template switching, through which a universal primer site and unique molecular identifiers were introduced. Priming of cDNA synthesis was performed from both the TCR alpha and TCR beta constant segments. Library amplification used two PCR steps, and the second PCR step added sample barcodes and sequencing adapters. Libraries were sequenced on Illumina HiSeq 2500 (2x100 bp) or NovaSeq (2x150 bp). The paper's processing steps were these. Reads were demultiplexed and collapsed into UMI consensus sequences with MIGEC, and V(D)J alignment was performed with MiXCR. Using edgeR on replicate PBMC samples, clonotypes were called vaccine-responding if FDR was below 0.01 and the log2 fold change was above 5 up to day 15. Each bulk clonotype was labeled CD4 or CD8 based on which sequenced repertoire, CD4 or CD8, contained the clonotype at higher abundance. Using fastp trimming at Q25 and MiXCR clonotype assembly, TCRdb reanalyzed the public sequencing data and kept in-frame beta chains. Each entry is one CDR3 protein sequence, shown with its most common DNA and genes. The authors' filters were not applied to this entry. This sample lists hundreds of thousands of distinct CDR3 sequences; 9% to 15% were detected once. The ten top clones hold about 15% of the sample.

The sequence links TRBV20-1 to TRBJ1-5; there is no confident call for the D gene. The clonotype originates from a man aged 25 to 45 who received the YFV17D yellow fever vaccine. This specimen was PBMCs, taken on the day of the yellow fever booster vaccination. DNA sequence: TGCAGTGCTAGAAAATCTCAGGTTCAGCCCCAGCATTTT. The resulting protein is CSARKSQVQPQHF.